The source of this T cell receptor (beta chain) is a study of cytomegalovirus exposure and HLA in healthy donors. Overall study context: Among fewer than 500 genotyped donors, about 85% fell in the Caucasian-associated ancestry cluster. Study-level points and caveats: Reports described diagnosis of cytomegalovirus status by the classifier as highly specific and sensitive. In a later analysis, TCR beta V- and J-gene trimming showed a link to a missense DCLRE1C variant. When a later analysis was performed, an Asian-associated ancestry cluster reportedly had fewer N-insertions than the approximately 680-donor mean.

In germline, CDR1 is WNHNN, CDR2 SYGVQD (reference sequence). The CDR3 spans 15 residues. V lost 5 bases, J lost 2 bases, and 4 bases stayed unmatched. A multiplex PCR was run with 60 Vbeta primers and 13 Jbeta primers. Sequencing used immunoSEQ multiplex PCR; TCRdb keeps in-frame clones, though not all of them. The sample lists under 150,000 clones, 81% occurring once. This clone was observed a handful of times. The antigen remains undetermined. The sample taken for sequencing was PBMCs. The chain employs TRBV10-1 and TRBJ2-3; 10 bases agree with TRBD2. This TCR came from a man aged 18-30 years in good health and CMV-seronegative. CDR3 protein: CASSSGGAHTDTQYF. The DNA of the CDR3 is TGCGCCAGCAGTAGCGGGGGGGCCCACACAGATACGCAGTATTTT.